The rows below give T cell receptor beta chains drawn from one sample of a study of cytomegalovirus exposure and HLA in healthy donors. The repertoire was sequenced with immunoSEQ multiplex PCR; TCRdb's copy has only in-frame clones and lacks some. Here the sample spans 110,000 to 150,000 clones, 84% being singletons. The source material was PBMCs. These receptor sequences come from a woman aged 25 to 45 in good health and CMV-seronegative. Both conserved end residues are part of each CDR3. D genes are given only for firm matches. Clone size appears in some rows only: once, few, many, or a class for an expanded clone.

v_gene,d_gene,abundance,j_gene,CDR3aa,CDR3nt
TRBV6-5,-,once,TRBJ1-3,CASLGGSSGNTIYF,TGTGCCAGCCTTGGGGGCAGCTCTGGAAACACCATATATTTT
TRBV13,-,many,TRBJ1-1,CASSRTFRNTEAFF,TGTGCCAGCAGCCGGACTTTCAGGAACACTGAAGCTTTCTTT
TRBV7-9,-,-,TRBJ1-2,CASSLVGVDYGYTF,TGTGCCAGCAGCCTCGTAGGGGTCGACTATGGCTACACCTTC
TRBV5-1,-,-,TRBJ1-1,CASSSLGSIQAEAFF,TGCGCCAGCAGCTCCCTTGGGTCAATACAGGCTGAAGCTTTCTTT
TRBV28,-,-,TRBJ1-2,CASSERAWDGYTF,TGTGCCAGCAGTGAGAGGGCCTGGGATGGCTACACCTTC
TRBV9,-,-,TRBJ1-2,CASSVDSGNYGYTF,TGTGCCAGCAGCGTAGATTCAGGGAACTATGGCTACACCTTC
TRBV5-1,TRBD1,-,TRBJ1-4,CASSFDRGSLGEKLFF,TGCGCCAGCAGCTTTGACAGGGGAAGCCTTGGTGAAAAACTGTTTTTT
TRBV19,-,once,TRBJ2-2,CASSPRAQGTTGELFF,TGTGCCAGTAGTCCCCGAGCGCAGGGGACCACCGGGGAGCTGTTTTTT
TRBV4-2,-,-,TRBJ1-2,CASSQPPGVGGEGYTF,TGTGCCAGCAGCCAACCCCCAGGCGTAGGAGGGGAAGGCTACACCTTC
TRBV25-1,-,-,TRBJ1-6,CASSDLPVGAYNSPLHF,TGTGCCAGCAGTGATTTGCCCGTGGGGGCTTATAATTCACCCCTCCACTTT
TRBV2,-,-,TRBJ1-2,CASSEAEGDYGYTF,TGTGCCAGCAGTGAAGCCGAGGGAGACTATGGCTACACCTTC
TRBV19,TRBD1,-,TRBJ1-4,CASSRTGGGPNEKLFF,TGTGCCAGTAGCCGGACAGGGGGCGGACCTAATGAAAAACTGTTTTTT
TRBV30,-,-,TRBJ1-3,CAWSVRRMRGNTIYF,TGTGCCTGGAGTGTACGACGAATGAGGGGAAACACCATATATTTT
TRBV6-5,TRBD1,few,TRBJ1-2,CASSGGTGKDYGYTF,TGTGCCAGCAGTGGCGGGACAGGGAAGGACTATGGCTACACCTTC
TRBV18,TRBD1,-,TRBJ1-3,CASSPLQNRGLSGNTIYF,TGTGCCAGCTCACCACTTCAGAACAGGGGCCTCTCTGGAAACACCATATATTTT
TRBV6-1,TRBD2,-,TRBJ2-5,CASSETPLADWETQYF,TGTGCCAGCAGTGAGACCCCCCTAGCGGATTGGGAGACCCAGTACTTC
TRBV2,-,-,TRBJ2-2,CASSPVGQESSTGELFF,TGTGCCAGCAGTCCGGTGGGGCAGGAGAGCAGCACCGGGGAGCTGTTTTTT
TRBV5-4,-,-,TRBJ2-3,CASSLEPLLDTQYF,TGTGCCAGCAGCTTGGAACCACTGCTGGATACGCAGTATTTT
TRBV27,-,-,TRBJ2-1,CASSPRWVALYNEQFF,TGTGCCAGCAGTCCCCGGTGGGTAGCCCTTTACAATGAGCAGTTCTTC
TRBV28,TRBD1,-,TRBJ2-1,CASSLGRGLHNEQFF,TGTGCCAGCAGTTTGGGCAGGGGGCTACACAATGAGCAGTTCTTC
TRBV4-2,TRBD1,-,TRBJ1-5,CASSQDRGRNQPQHF,TGTGCCAGCAGCCAAGACAGGGGGCGCAATCAGCCCCAGCATTTT
TRBV6-5,-,-,TRBJ1-5,CASRPAGDSNQPQHF,TGTGCCAGCAGGCCCGCGGGGGATAGCAATCAGCCCCAGCATTTT
TRBV9,TRBD1,-,TRBJ1-2,CASSAAGTGDYGYTF,TGTGCCAGCAGCGCCGCAGGGACAGGGGATTATGGCTACACCTTC
TRBV7-8,TRBD1,-,TRBJ2-2,CASSSWTGANTGELFF,TGTGCCAGCAGCTCCTGGACAGGGGCGAACACCGGGGAGCTGTTTTTT
TRBV9,-,-,TRBJ2-2,CASSLRDFNTGELFF,TGTGCCAGCTCCCTCCGGGACTTTAACACCGGGGAGCTGTTTTTT
TRBV6-1,-,-,TRBJ1-5,CASSGRGKGNQPQHF,TGTGCCAGCAGTGGCAGGGGAAAAGGAAATCAGCCCCAGCATTTT
TRBV6-6,-,-,TRBJ2-1,CASSTTGVGWNEQFF,TGTGCCAGCAGTACAACGGGGGTAGGGTGGAATGAGCAGTTCTTC
TRBV7-2,-,-,TRBJ1-2,CASNRFSNYGYTF,TGTGCCAGCAACAGGTTTAGTAACTATGGCTACACCTTC
TRBV23-1,-,-,TRBJ1-1,CASSQSWAPTNTEAFF,TGCGCCAGCAGTCAATCTTGGGCTCCTACGAACACTGAAGCTTTCTTT
TRBV11-1,-,once,TRBJ1-1,CASSLGSQANTEAFF,TGTGCCAGCAGCTTAGGATCACAGGCGAACACTGAAGCTTTCTTT
TRBV10-3,-,-,TRBJ1-1,CAIGRSVNTEAFF,TGTGCCATCGGGAGATCAGTGAACACTGAAGCTTTCTTT
TRBV18,-,once,TRBJ2-7,CASSRRGTSYEQYF,TGTGCCAGCTCACGCCGGGGGACTTCCTACGAGCAGTACTTC
TRBV7-2,TRBD2,-,TRBJ2-7,CASSLRAGGFSYEQYF,TGTGCCAGCAGCCTCAGGGCGGGGGGGTTCTCCTACGAGCAGTACTTC
TRBV12-5,TRBD1,-,TRBJ1-2,CATTRDSNYGYTF,TGTGCCACCACCCGGGACAGCAATTATGGCTACACCTTC
TRBV7-9,TRBD1,-,TRBJ1-2,CASSRDRVKHYGYTF,TGTGCCAGCAGCCGGGACAGGGTAAAACACTATGGCTACACCTTC
TRBV18,-,once,TRBJ1-2,CASSTRVESYGYTF,TGTGCCAGCTCTACCAGGGTAGAAAGCTATGGCTACACCTTC
TRBV5-6,-,-,TRBJ2-7,CASVWQWGTTYEQYF,TGTGCCAGCGTATGGCAGTGGGGCACAACCTACGAGCAGTACTTC
TRBV4-1,-,-,TRBJ2-7,CASSQESTRLYEQYF,TGCGCCAGCAGCCAAGAGTCGACTAGGCTGTACGAGCAGTACTTC
TRBV19,TRBD2,-,TRBJ2-5,CASSMRGGETQYF,TGTGCCAGTAGTATGCGGGGGGGTGAGACCCAGTACTTC
TRBV28,-,-,TRBJ1-2,CASSSYSYGYTF,TGTGCCAGCAGTTCTTACAGTTATGGCTACACCTTC